These T cell receptor beta chains were read from a single sample in a study of neoadjuvant anti-PD-1 for oral cavity cancer. The table came from immunoSEQ multiplex PCR; TCRdb's copy has only in-frame clones and leaves some out. Counted here are 5,500 to 8,000 clones, approximately 45% occurring once; the ten biggest clones make up roughly 27%. Here the sequenced sample was tumor tissue, taken before nivolumab (anti-PD-1) treatment. The receptor source for this set is a person aged 35-79 years with oral cavity squamous cell carcinoma. Both conserved end residues are part of each CDR3. The D gene is left open where the match is weak. The size field is filled for only some rows; it gives once, few, many or a size class.

>TRBD1|TRBV28|NA|TRBJ1-4
CASRDGTGNIVFF
TGTGCCAGCAGGGACGGGACAGGGAATATCGTGTTTTTT
>NA|TRBV28|NA|TRBJ1-2
CASSERIGYTF
TGTGCCAGCAGCGAAAGGATCGGCTACACCTTC
>NA|TRBV5-1|few|TRBJ2-6
CASSLAGVFSGANVLTF
TGCGCCAGCAGCTTGGCAGGCGTATTCTCTGGGGCCAACGTCCTGACTTTC
>NA|TRBV18|NA|TRBJ2-3
CASSPQLTSTDTQYF
TGTGCCAGCTCACCACAGCTTACTAGCACGGATACGCAGTATTTT
>NA|TRBV2|NA|TRBJ2-3
CASTLSGASTDTQYF
TGTGCCAGCACCCTCTCGGGGGCTAGCACAGATACGCAGTATTTT
>NA|TRBV4-2|NA|TRBJ1-5
CASSQGDPGQPQHF
TGTGCCAGCAGCCAAGGGGATCCGGGTCAGCCCCAGCATTTT
>TRBD1|TRBV28|NA|TRBJ2-1
CASSWTGNKIGNEQFF
TGTGCCAGCAGTTGGACAGGGAATAAAATAGGGAATGAGCAGTTCTTC
>NA|TRBV7-9|large|TRBJ2-7
CASSTGVYEQYF
TGTGCCAGCAGCACGGGTGTCTACGAGCAGTACTTC
>NA|TRBV18|NA|TRBJ1-4
CASSVQGNNEKLFF
TGTGCCAGCTCAGTCCAGGGTAATAATGAAAAACTGTTTTTT
>NA|TRBV30|once|TRBJ2-2
CAWGGRLTGELFF
TGTGCCTGGGGGGGACGCCTCACCGGGGAGCTGTTTTTT
>NA|TRBV7-2|NA|TRBJ1-5
CASSLEPQVGQPQHF
TGTGCCAGCAGCTTAGAGCCCCAGGTGGGCCAGCCCCAGCATTTT
>NA|TRBV6-5|NA|TRBJ1-2
CASSYSDPTKNYGYTF
TGTGCCAGCAGTTACTCCGACCCGACGAAAAACTATGGCTACACCTTC
>TRBD2|TRBV7-2|few|TRBJ2-7
CASSPTSGTYEQYF
TGTGCCAGCAGCCCAACTAGCGGCACCTACGAGCAGTACTTC
>NA|TRBV11-2|NA|TRBJ2-3
CASSPVLAGDFTDTQYF
TGTGCCAGCAGCCCCGTTTTAGCTGGGGATTTCACAGATACGCAGTATTTT
>TRBD1|TRBV10-2|few|TRBJ1-5
CASRGTGVGSNQPQHF
TGCGCCAGCAGGGGGACAGGGGTTGGTAGCAATCAGCCCCAGCATTTT
>NA|TRBV7-2|NA|TRBJ1-3
CASSVGTGRSSGNTIYF
TGTGCCAGCAGCGTAGGCACAGGCCGAAGCTCTGGAAACACCATATATTTT
>TRBD1|TRBV7-7|once|TRBJ2-7
CASSPGQGSNEQYF
TGTGCCAGCAGCCCTGGACAGGGTTCTAACGAGCAGTACTTC
>NA|TRBV28|NA|TRBJ2-3
CASSFLSGSRATQYF
TGTGCCAGCAGTTTCCTGTCCGGGTCCCGCGCTACGCAGTATTTT
>TRBD1|TRBV28|NA|TRBJ2-2
CASSLYWARDRGPKTATGELFF
TGTGCCAGCAGTTTATATTGGGCGAGGGACAGGGGGCCCAAAACAGCCACCGGGGAGCTGTTTTTT
>TRBD1|TRBV7-6|few|TRBJ2-5
CASSLGDSKTQYF
TGTGCCAGCAGCTTAGGGGACAGCAAGACCCAGTACTTC
>NA|TRBV4-3|NA|TRBJ2-7
CASSQDPGPGSGNEQYF
TGCGCCAGCAGCCAAGACCCGGGGCCAGGGAGCGGCAACGAGCAGTACTTC
>NA|TRBV11-2|few|TRBJ2-2
CASSLAGLSTGELFF
TGTGCCAGCAGCTTGGCGGGCTTGAGCACCGGGGAGCTGTTTTTT
>NA|TRBV5-6|NA|TRBJ2-1
CASSKTDYNEQFF
TGTGCCAGCAGTAAGACAGACTACAATGAGCAGTTCTTC
>NA|TRBV7-9|once|TRBJ1-6
CASSDPKGSHNSPLHF
TGTGCCAGCAGCGATCCCAAGGGGTCCCATAATTCACCCCTCCACTTT
>TRBD2|TRBV5-4|NA|TRBJ2-7
CASSDGGTPRYEQYF
TGTGCCAGCAGTGACGGGGGGACGCCCCGCTACGAGCAGTACTTC
>NA|TRBV2|NA|TRBJ1-6
CASGFDSPLHF
TGTGCCAGTGGCTTTGATTCACCCCTCCACTTT
>NA|TRBV7-9|NA|TRBJ1-3
CASSLGNTIYF
TGTGCCAGCAGCTTAGGGAACACCATATATTTT
>NA|TRBV7-2|few|TRBJ1-3
CASSPASAVSGNTIYF
TGTGCCAGCAGCCCCGCCTCCGCGGTCTCTGGAAACACCATATATTTT
>NA|TRBV7-8|NA|TRBJ1-6
CASSLWGPNSPLHF
TGTGCCAGCAGCTTATGGGGACCTAATTCACCCCTCCACTTT
>NA|TRBV4-1|medium-sized|TRBJ1-1
CASSQDLAEAFF
TGCGCCAGCAGCCAAGATTTGGCTGAAGCTTTCTTT
>TRBD2|TRBV5-1|NA|TRBJ2-5
CASSPEGTSAAETQYF
TGCGCCAGCAGCCCCGAAGGGACTAGCGCCGCAGAGACCCAGTACTTC
>NA|TRBV11-2|once|TRBJ2-5
CASSLVGGGSRETQYF
TGTGCCAGCAGCTTAGTAGGAGGGGGTTCTCGGGAGACCCAGTACTTC
>TRBD1|TRBV7-9|once|TRBJ1-5
CASSPGTGNNQPQHF
TGTGCCAGCAGCCCAGGGACAGGGAACAATCAGCCCCAGCATTTT
>NA|TRBV28|NA|TRBJ1-2
CASRRHDYGYTF
TGTGCCAGCAGGCGACACGACTATGGCTACACCTTC
>NA|TRBV30|few|TRBJ1-6
CAWSVWGGNSPLHF
TGTGCCTGGAGTGTATGGGGGGGAAATTCACCCCTCCACTTT
>NA|TRBV7-2|NA|TRBJ2-7
CASSLRGTYEQYF
TGTGCCAGCAGCTTACGGGGAACCTACGAGCAGTACTTC
>NA|TRBV5-1|once|TRBJ2-5
CASSLDVETQYF
TGCGCCAGCAGCTTGGATGTAGAGACCCAGTACTTC
>NA|TRBV11-1|few|TRBJ1-1
CASSLELNTEAFF
TGTGCCAGCAGCTTAGAACTGAACACTGAAGCTTTCTTT
>TRBD2|TRBV4-2|NA|TRBJ2-1
CASSHALAGAYNEQFF
TGTGCCAGCAGCCATGCCCTAGCGGGGGCGTACAATGAGCAGTTCTTC
>NA|TRBV4-3|medium-sized|TRBJ1-2
CASSQGRLARHGYTF
TGCGCCAGCAGCCAAGGTCGACTGGCTCGCCATGGCTACACCTTC
>TRBD1|TRBV4-1|NA|TRBJ1-4
CASSQGGTGEKLFF
TGCGCCAGCAGCCAAGGAGGGACAGGAGAAAAACTGTTTTTT
>TRBD1|TRBV11-2|NA|TRBJ1-2
CASSLDIWDRGNYGYTF
TGTGCCAGCAGCTTAGATATTTGGGACAGGGGTAACTATGGCTACACCTTC